Sequencing of this T cell receptor (beta chain) was carried out in a study of OX40 agonist ivuxolimab in advanced cancers. This CDR3 has 16 residues. Between the trimmed V and J ends, which lost 4 bases and 0 bases, there was a span of 13 bases. Germline lookup yields CDR1 SGHKS and CDR2 YYEKEE (reference sequence). TCRdb keeps only in-frame clones here, not all; method: immunoSEQ multiplex PCR. The sample lists approximately 70,000 clones; 75% to 90% were seen once. The sequenced sample was CD4+ or CD8+ T cells sorted from blood, obtained in a trial of the OX40 agonist ivuxolimab. The J gene is TRBJ2-2, the V gene TRBV5-5; no definite D call. This receptor was obtained from an adult with an advanced solid tumor such as melanoma, head and neck, liver or kidney cancer. The CDR3 sequence: CASSPAPRANTGELFF. Here the CDR3 DNA reads TGTGCCAGCAGCCCGGCCCCACGAGCGAACACCGGGGAGCTGTTTTTT.